One sample yielded the 29 T cell receptor beta chains listed below, sequenced in a study of T cell responses to AZD1222 COVID-19 vaccine. Assay used: immunoSEQ multiplex PCR; TCRdb lists only in-frame clones, some missing. The data show around 200,000 clones, under 95% seen once. Sequencing used peripheral blood, obtained 28 days after the second AZD1222 dose. Source of these receptors: an adult who received the AZD1222 COVID-19 vaccine.

The chain couples TRBV12-3 or TRBV12-4 to TRBJ2-1; tentatively, D is TRBD2 (5 bases). The CDR3 spans 12 residues. Trimming cost V 7 bases and J 6 bases, with 10 bases left between them. CDR3 DNA sequence: TGTGCCAGCACCCGGGGATTCAATGAGCAGTTCTTC. Translating it yields CASTRGFNEQFF.

The chain recombines TRBV29-1 with TRBJ2-7; D tentatively fits TRBD1 or TRBD2 (7 bases each). This CDR3 region has 17 residues. With 4 bases removed from V and 4 bases from J, the gap between germline ends came to 26 bases. Germline V gene lookup returns CDR1 SQVTM and CDR2 ANQGSEA. The CDR3 spells CSVVSGGQSRGLYEQYF. The CDR3 DNA reads TGCAGCGTTGTGTCGGGGGGACAGAGTAGGGGGCTTTACGAGCAGTACTTC.

This chain links TRBV29-1 with TRBJ1-1; D may be TRBD1 (5 bases). The V end lost 5 bases, the J end lost 4 bases, and 20 bases lay between the germline ends. CDR3 length: 15 residues. Per the germline V gene, CDR1 is SQVTM and CDR2 is ANQGSEA. CDR3 DNA sequence: TGCAGCGTTCAATGGGGGAGTAAAAGGGGCACTGAAGCTTTCTTT. As protein: CSVQWGSKRGTEAFF.

The genes are TRBV6-5 and TRBJ2-5, with D tentatively TRBD2 (7 bases). The CDR3 covers 15 residues. CDR1 is MNHEY, CDR2 SVGAGI, per germline. The V and J ends lost 5 bases and 4 bases respectively, with 17 bases between them. The CDR3 DNA follows: TGTGCCAGCAGTCCTTCTAGGGGGGGAGCAGAGACCCAGTACTTC. Translated, it gives CASSPSRGGAETQYF.

The CDR3 protein is CASSLPWQVSGYTF. Here the CDR3 DNA reads TGTGCCAGCAGCTTACCCTGGCAGGTATCAGGCTACACCTTC. This chain connects TRBV7-2 to TRBJ1-2; D gene unclear. V gave up 2 bases and J gave up 8 bases, with 15 bases separating them. In germline, CDR1 is SGHTA, CDR2 FQGNSA. The CDR3 has 14 amino acids.

The rearrangement links TRBV27 to TRBJ2-2, with 9 bases fitting TRBD1. The germline CDR1 and CDR2 sequences are MNHEY and SMNVEV (reference sequence). With 6 bases clipped from V and 3 bases from J, the junction kept 2 bases outside the gene matches. The CDR3 extends over 14 amino acids. The CDR3 coding sequence is TGTGCCAGCAGATGGGACAGGGACACCGGGGAGCTGTTTTTT. This gives the protein CASRWDRDTGELFF.

The chain recombines TRBV21-1 with TRBJ1-2; TRBD1 is the table's D call and was not checked against the DNA. TRBV21-1 is noted as a pseudogene. The CDR3 is 15 amino acids. DNA for the CDR3: TGTGCCAGCAGCAAAGGCGATCAGGGCGCCCGCTTCTACACCTTC. The encoded protein is CASSKGDQGARFYTF.

The J gene is TRBJ1-5, the V gene TRBV9; D is ambiguous. V lost 0 bases and J lost 5, with 12 bases in between. CDR3 size: 15 residues. Germline assignment: CDR1 SGDLS and CDR2 YYNGEE. CDR3 residues: CASSVGSGVYQPQHF. In DNA form, the CDR3 reads TGTGCCAGCAGCGTAGGCAGCGGGGTCTATCAGCCCCAGCATTTT.

The rearrangement joins TRBV16 to TRBJ1-4; D unresolved. Germline lookup yields CDR1 KGHSY and CDR2 FQNENV. Trimming stripped 1 base from V and 0 bases from J, with 12 bases between. This CDR3 has 17 amino acids. CDR3 sequence reads: CASSQLILTTTNEKLFF. The CDR3 DNA sequence: TGTGCCAGCAGCCAATTAATCTTGACAACAACTAATGAAAAACTGTTTTTT.

V is TRBV10-1 and J is TRBJ2-7, with TRBD1 as a possible D gene (5 bases). The CDR3 has 15 amino acids. Germline CDR1 and CDR2: WNHNN and SYGVQD (reference sequence). Trimming stripped 6 bases from V and 3 bases from J, with 18 bases between. The DNA for the CDR3 is TGCGCCAGCAGAGTAACAGGCCCTACTAACTACGAGCAGTACTTC. It is translated as CASRVTGPTNYEQYF.

The chain is built from TRBV12-3 or TRBV12-4 and TRBJ1-1; no definite D call. V was pared by 6 bases and J by 2 bases, with 10 bases between. CDR3 size: 13 residues. The chain's CDR3 is CASSPPGNTEAFF. Written as DNA, the CDR3 is TGTGCCAGCAGCCCCCCAGGAAACACTGAAGCTTTCTTT.

The CDR3 nucleotides read TGTGCCAGCAGCGTAGCCAGGGGGGTCCGTGATGGCTACACCTTC. Translation gives CASSVARGVRDGYTF. The chain uses TRBV9 and TRBJ1-2; 7 bases match TRBD1. CDR1 is SGDLS, CDR2 YYNGEE, per germline. The J segment lost 6 bases and the V segment lost 0 bases, leaving 8 bases of the junction unmatched. This CDR3 is 15 amino acids long.

This chain joins TRBV5-1 and TRBJ2-3; no firm D call. This CDR3 is 14 amino acids long. With 2 bases removed from V and 4 bases from J, the gap between germline ends came to 11 bases. Germline V gene sequence: CDR1 SGHRS, CDR2 YFSETQ. CDR3 nucleotides: TGCGCCAGCAGCTTTGCCCTCAATCCAGATACGCAGTATTTT. It yields the protein CASSFALNPDTQYF.

The chain carries TRBV5-4 and TRBJ2-5, with D hard to call. The ends were cut back, 4 bases at V and 2 bases at J, with 18 bases in the middle. The germline V gene encodes CDR1 SGHNT and CDR2 YYREEE (reference sequence). The CDR3 is made up of 16 amino acids. CDR3 protein: CASSPPPRQAQETQYF. The CDR3 nucleotides read TGTGCCAGCAGCCCCCCCCCTCGGCAAGCTCAAGAGACCCAGTACTTC.

This clone was counted between two and nine times. The gene calls are TRBV7-9 and TRBJ2-5, with TRBD1 matching 8 bases. J was trimmed by 5 bases and V by 0 bases; bases with no gene match: 5. CDR3 length: 15 amino acids. From germline, CDR1 is SEHNR and CDR2 FQNEAQ (reference sequence). The CDR3 loop is CASSLAGQGLETQYF. The CDR3 DNA follows: TGTGCCAGCAGCTTAGCCGGACAGGGCCTTGAGACCCAGTACTTC.

V gene TRBV19 combines with J gene TRBJ1-5; D is perhaps TRBD1 (6 bases). The CDR3 runs 16 residues. V gave up 0 bases and J gave up 2 bases, with 11 bases separating them. Germline V gene data show CDR1 as LNHDA and CDR2 as SQIVND (reference sequence). The CDR3 protein is CASSIEHRVGNQPQHF. The CDR3 nucleotides are TGTGCCAGTAGTATAGAACACAGGGTAGGCAATCAGCCCCAGCATTTT.

The chain employs TRBV4-1 and TRBJ2-7; TRBD1 matches at 9 bases. CDR1 is MGHRA and CDR2 is YSYEKL in the germline V gene. J was trimmed by 3 bases and V by 5 bases; bases with no gene match: 2. The length of the CDR3 is 13 residues. In nucleotides, the CDR3 is TGCGCCAGCAGCGGGACAGGGTACTACGAGCAGTACTTC. Amino acid sequence: CASSGTGYYEQYF.

The V call is TRBV5-1, the J call TRBJ2-3; D remains ambiguous. The CDR3 runs to 14 residues. Germline V gives CDR1 SGHRS, CDR2 YFSETQ. Between the trimmed V and J ends, which lost 4 bases and 6 bases, there was a span of 15 bases. Written as DNA, the CDR3 is TGCGCCAGCAGCCCGCAGCCGGGTGGGGATACGCAGTATTTT. It codes for CASSPQPGGDTQYF. The full variable domain, completed using reference TRBV5-1 and TRBJ2-3, is KAGVTQTPRYLIKTRGQQVTLSCSPISGHRSVSWYQQTPGQGLQFLFEYFSETQRNKGNFPGRFSGRQFSNSRSEMNVSTLELGDSALYLCASSPQPGGDTQYFGPGTRLTVL.

The V call is TRBV18, the J call TRBJ2-7; a possible D gene is TRBD1 (6 bases). Trimming removed 2 bases at V and 5 bases at J, with 10 bases between. Germline values: CDR1 KGHSH, CDR2 LQKENI. The length of the CDR3 is 13 residues. The CDR3 bases are TGTGCCAGCTCACCAGGCCAGGGGAACGAGCAGTACTTC. Translating it yields CASSPGQGNEQYF.

The V and J genes are TRBV5-1 and TRBJ2-1; 11 nucleotides line up with TRBD2. There are 19 residues in the CDR3. V trimming: 2 bases; J trimming: 4 bases; junction bases outside the gene matches: 14. Germline CDR1 reads SGHRS; CDR2 reads YFSETQ. DNA for the CDR3: TGCGCCAGCAGCTTAGGCATGTCGCCTAGCGGGGGGTTTTACAATGAGCAGTTCTTC. This codes for CASSLGMSPSGGFYNEQFF.

The chain is built from TRBV10-3 and TRBJ1-5; possibly TRBD1 for D (6 bases). Per germline, CDR1 ENHRY and CDR2 SYGVKD. V was cut by 8 bases and J by 4 bases, with 12 bases left in between. CDR3 length: 13 amino acids. The chain's CDR3 is CAIRQAENQPQHF. CDR3 bases: TGTGCCATCCGACAGGCAGAAAATCAGCCCCAGCATTTT.

This clone was seen only once. The V and J genes are TRBV6-6 and TRBJ1-1; D perhaps matches TRBD1 (5 bases). The CDR3 runs 15 residues. Germline CDR1 and CDR2: MNHNY and SVGAGI (reference sequence). The V gene lost 7 bases and the J gene lost 5 bases, with 20 bases spanning the gap. CDR3 DNA sequence: TGTGCCAGCACCCCCCCCGGGGGGAGAGGTACTGAAGCTTTCTTT. The encoded protein is CASTPPGGRGTEAFF.

V and J are TRBV30 and TRBJ1-2; D gene ambiguous. Deletions cut 0 bases from V and 6 bases from J, with 20 bases between. This CDR3 is 16 amino acids long. Germline assignment: CDR1 GTSNPN and CDR2 SVGIG (reference sequence). CDR3 DNA sequence: TGTGCCTGGAGTGTACTTGGAGTCAGTGAATCTCATGGCTACACCTTC. This encodes CAWSVLGVSESHGYTF. The whole variable domain, remainder taken from reference TRBV30 and TRBJ1-2, is SQTIHQWPATLVQPVGSPLSLECTVEGTSNPNLYWYRQAAGRGLQLLFYSVGIGQISSEVPQNLSASRPQDRQFILSSKKLLLSDSGFYLCAWSVLGVSESHGYTFGSGTRLTVV.

The V and J genes are TRBV7-9 and TRBJ1-1; the D is unclear. V was cut by 5 bases and J by 3 bases, with 10 bases left in between. CDR1 and CDR2 from the germline V gene are SEHNR and FQNEAQ (reference sequence). The CDR3 is 13 amino acids. The CDR3 region is CASSQLPDTEAFF. DNA for the CDR3: TGTGCCAGCAGCCAATTACCGGACACTGAAGCTTTCTTT.

The rearrangement uses TRBV7-9 and TRBJ2-5, with a possible D match to TRBD1 (6 bases). The CDR3 is 15 residues long. The ends were cut back, 1 base at V and 5 bases at J, with 14 bases in the middle. Germline-derived CDR1 and CDR2 are SEHNR and FQNEAQ (reference sequence). CDR3 sequence reads: CASSLGQGIWETQYF. The CDR3 DNA is TGTGCCAGCAGCTTAGGGCAGGGGATTTGGGAGACCCAGTACTTC. The variable domain in full, completed from reference TRBV7-9 and TRBJ2-5, reads DTGVSQNPRHKITKRGQNVTFRCDPISEHNRLYWYRQTLGQGPEFLTYFQNEAQLEKSRLLSDRFSAERPKGSFSTLEIQRTEQGDSAMYLCASSLGQGIWETQYFGPGTRLLVL.

The V and J genes are TRBV11-1 and TRBJ2-1; 7 nucleotides align to TRBD1. V lost 2 bases, J lost 4 bases, and 5 bases stayed unmatched. Germline CDR1 reads SGHAT; CDR2 reads FQDESV (reference sequence). This CDR3 has 15 amino acids. The CDR3 DNA reads TGTGCCAGCAGCTTACGCCGGGACAGTTACAATGAGCAGTTCTTC. Its translation: CASSLRRDSYNEQFF.

This CDR3 reads CASSLPGHERYSNQPQHF. The CDR3 DNA is TGTGCCAGCAGCTTACCGGGACACGAGCGTTATAGCAATCAGCCCCAGCATTTT. The chain links TRBV5-6 to TRBJ1-5; D might be TRBD1 (6 bases). Germline lookup yields CDR1 SGHDT and CDR2 YYEEEE. The CDR3 covers 18 residues. Trimming took 2 bases from V and 0 from J, leaving 18 bases between them.

The rearrangement uses TRBV27 and TRBJ2-2; 9 bases match TRBD1. Losses at the gene ends were 5 bases for V and 2 bases for J; bases not matched to a gene: 15. Germline V gene lookup returns CDR1 MNHEY and CDR2 SMNVEV (reference sequence). This CDR3 contains 19 residues. The CDR3 coding sequence is TGTGCCAGCAGTGTACTAAAGAGGGGGACAGGGTTTAACACCGGGGAGCTGTTTTTT. Protein product: CASSVLKRGTGFNTGELFF.

This clone occurred once. The J gene is TRBJ1-6, the V gene TRBV6-1; D is uncertain. The germline V and J ends were trimmed by 2 bases and 9 bases, with 14 bases remaining between them. Germline CDR1 reads MNHNS; CDR2 reads SASEGT. This CDR3 spans 15 amino acids. CDR3 sequence: CASSEREMPISPLHF. In DNA form, the CDR3 reads TGTGCCAGCAGTGAAAGGGAAATGCCCATTTCACCCCTCCACTTT.